This section outlines one T cell receptor beta chain sequence together with its context. Its matching antigen is unknown. TCR beta CDR3 regions were amplified from RNA transcripts. A first-round RT-PCR of the TCR CDR3 used the HTBI primer set. MiXCR, run by TCRdb on the multiplex PCR reads, gives a single entry per CDR3 protein. This table has approximately 330,000 distinct CDR3 sequences, roughly 15% appearing once. Fresh peripheral blood, roughly 10 ml of it, supplied the PBMCs. The germline CDR1 and CDR2 sequences are GTSNPN and SVGIG (reference sequence). V lost 3 bases to trimming and J lost 6 bases, with 17 bases between them. The CDR3 length is 14 residues. The entry originates in a study of T cells in Graves' hyperthyroidism and ophthalmopathy. General observations from the study: Ophthalmopathy could be told apart from stable hyperthyroidism with a 13 V-J model. Ophthalmopathy onset followed model prediction by a median about six months.

This sequence originates from a woman aged 40-49 years with Graves' ophthalmopathy. The sequenced sample consisted of blood. The chain combines TRBV30 with TRBJ1-1; the D gene is possibly TRBD1 (5 bases). The CDR3 spells CAWRTTAGWSEAFF. CDR3 coding DNA: TGTGCCTGGAGGACCACTGCAGGGTGGTCTGAAGCTTTCTTT.